Following are 9 T cell receptor beta chains from one sample sequenced in a study of blood T cell repertoires in COVID-19. TCRdb's copy holds only in-frame clones and misses some; the assay was immunoSEQ multiplex PCR. The table lists 490,000 or so clones, roughly 88% of them singletons. Source material: PBMCs or T cells enriched from blood (not recorded which). The source is a woman aged 40 to 50 who had recovered from COVID-19.

The J gene is TRBJ1-3, the V gene TRBV5-5, with D possibly TRBD1 on 5 matching bases. V was cut by 4 bases and J by 1 base, with 15 bases left in between. The CDR3 extends over 16 amino acids. From germline, CDR1 is SGHKS and CDR2 YYEKEE (reference sequence). The CDR3 DNA reads as TGTGCCAGCAGCCCGAAGGGGCTACTGTCTGGAAACACCATATATTTT. Translating gives CASSPKGLLSGNTIYF.

The genes are TRBV7-2 and TRBJ2-2; D possibly corresponds to TRBD2 (6 bases). Trimming took 3 bases from V and 1 from J, leaving 6 bases between them. CDR1 is SGHTA and CDR2 is FQGNSA in the germline V gene. This CDR3 region has 14 residues. The CDR3 DNA sequence: TGTGCCAGCAGCTTCGGGAGGAACACCGGGGAGCTGTTTTTT. Amino acid sequence: CASSFGRNTGELFF.

The chain recombines TRBV10-3 with TRBJ2-5, with 8 bases that match TRBD1. CDR1 is ENHRY, CDR2 SYGVKD, per germline. The CDR3 contains 13 residues. J was trimmed by 4 bases and V by 6 bases; bases with no gene match: 4. CDR3 amino acids: CAISARGRETQYF. In nucleotides, the CDR3 is TGTGCCATCAGCGCCAGGGGGCGAGAGACCCAGTACTTC.

The chain couples TRBV20-1 to TRBJ2-1, with 10 bases aligning to TRBD2. Germline V lookup: CDR1 DFQATT, CDR2 SNEGSKA (reference sequence). This CDR3 has 10 residues. Trimming cost V 5 bases and J 16 bases; bases outside gene matches: 5. This CDR3 is CSARGTSEFF. The CDR3 bases are TGCAGTGCTCGAGGGACTAGCGAATTCTTC.

CDR3 sequence: CASSLLGLSPPDTQYF. The CDR3 nucleotides read TGCGCCAGCAGCTTGTTGGGTCTTAGCCCCCCGGATACGCAGTATTTT. This sequence joins TRBV5-1 and TRBJ2-3; D unresolved. V shed 1 base and J shed 6 bases, with 18 bases lying between them. The CDR3 length is 16 residues. The V gene's germline CDR1 is SGHRS and CDR2 YFSETQ.

The chain recombines TRBV18 with TRBJ1-3, with D possibly being TRBD1 (5 bases). CDR1 KGHSH and CDR2 LQKENI come from the germline V gene. The CDR3 covers 16 residues. The germline V and J ends were trimmed by 2 bases and 0 bases, with 11 bases remaining between them. CDR3 amino acids: CASSPGGRSSGNTIYF. In nucleotides, the CDR3 is TGTGCCAGCTCACCAGGGGGGAGGTCCTCTGGAAACACCATATATTTT.

The chain recombines TRBV5-1 with TRBJ1-1; TRBD1 aligns across 8 bases. This CDR3 is 14 amino acids long. V was clipped by 5 bases and J by 1 base; unmatched bases: 4. Looked up from germline, CDR1 is SGHRS and CDR2 is YFSETQ. For the CDR3, the DNA is TGCGCCAGCAGTACTGACAGGGGGAACACTGAAGCTTTCTTT. Residues: CASSTDRGNTEAFF. The entire variable domain, with the rest obtained from reference TRBV5-1 and TRBJ1-1, is as follows: KAGVTQTPRYLIKTRGQQVTLSCSPISGHRSVSWYQQTPGQGLQFLFEYFSETQRNKGNFPGRFSGRQFSNSRSEMNVSTLELGDSALYLCASSTDRGNTEAFFGQGTRLTVV.

The gene calls are TRBV5-1 and TRBJ2-1; D is possibly TRBD2 (6 bases). CDR3 length: 14 residues. CDR1 and CDR2 from the germline V gene are SGHRS and YFSETQ. V was pared by 2 bases and J by 7 bases, with 13 bases between. The DNA for the CDR3 is TGCGCCAGCAGCTTCTGGGGGGATACGAATGAGCAGTTCTTC. Its protein is CASSFWGDTNEQFF.

The chain carries TRBV27 and TRBJ1-1, with D uncertain. This CDR3 has 13 amino acids. V was pared by 7 bases and J by 5 bases, with 14 bases between. Germline CDR1 reads MNHEY; CDR2 reads SMNVEV (reference sequence). CDR3 region: CASINGRRTEAFF. The CDR3 bases are TGTGCCAGCATCAACGGCAGGAGGACTGAAGCTTTCTTT.